The rows below give T cell receptor beta chains drawn from one sample of a study of type 1 regulatory T cells. Their specific antigens are unknown. MiXCR, run by TCRdb on the reads, gives a single entry per CDR3 protein. The sample includes under 30,000 distinct CDR3 sequences, less than 60% seen only once; the top ten take 4.8%. The sample was cultured T cells, either the whole culture or a sorted T cell fraction (not recorded which). The receptors were sampled from a human donor in good health. The CDR3 runs from the conserved cysteine through the conserved F or W. The D gene is left open where the match is weak. Rows give clone size only sometimes, using once, few, many, or a class for an expanded clone.

clone_size,v_call,d_call,j_call,cdr3_nt,cdr3_aa
-,TRBV5-1,-,TRBJ1-5,TGCGCCAGCAGCCCTTCCCTCAGTGGGGGATTCGATCAGCCCCAGCATTTT,CASSPSLSGGFDQPQHF
-,TRBV18,-,TRBJ1-2,TGTGCCAGCTCACCACCCAGCTGGGGGGGGTACACCTTC,CASSPPSWGGYTF
-,TRBV12-3/TRBV12-4,TRBD1,TRBJ2-7,TGTGCCAGCAGCCCCTCCGGGACAGTAAGCGAGCAGTACTTC,CASSPSGTVSEQYF
-,TRBV4-1,-,TRBJ1-6,TGCGCCAGCAGCCTTGGACGGTTTGGGGATTCACCCCTCCACTTT,CASSLGRFGDSPLHF
many,TRBV7-2,-,TRBJ1-6,TGTGCCAGCAGCGTGAATTCACCCCTCCACTTT,CASSVNSPLHF
-,TRBV7-9,-,TRBJ2-1,TGTGCCAGCAGCCGACAAGGGTGGGACAATGAGCAGTTCTTC,CASSRQGWDNEQFF
-,TRBV20-1,-,TRBJ2-5,TGCAGTGTTCTCCTTCCTGGAGGGGAGACCCAGTACTTC,CSVLLPGGETQYF
-,TRBV4-2,TRBD1,TRBJ1-3,TGTGCCAGCAGCCAACAGTACAGGGGGGTGAGCGATGGAAACACCATATATTTT,CASSQQYRGVSDGNTIYF
-,TRBV18,TRBD2,TRBJ2-1,TGTGCCAGCTCCCGCCAGCGGGGGGAATACAATGAGCAGTTCTTC,CASSRQRGEYNEQFF
-,TRBV6-6,-,TRBJ1-2,TGTGCCAGCAGTTACATGGTGGGCTACACCTTC,CASSYMVGYTF
-,TRBV12-3/TRBV12-4,TRBD1,TRBJ2-3,TGTGCCAGCAGTTTACGCGGACAGGCGACAGATACGCAGTATTTT,CASSLRGQATDTQYF
-,TRBV7-2,TRBD2,TRBJ2-3,TGTGCCAGCAGCTTCGCCGGGACTAGCGGGGGGGCCCGAGATACGCAGTATTTT,CASSFAGTSGGARDTQYF
few,TRBV7-9,TRBD2,TRBJ2-7,TGTGCCAGCAGCCGTCTGCTACTTAGCGGGGGGGCCTACGAGCAGTACTTC,CASSRLLLSGGAYEQYF
-,TRBV7-9,-,TRBJ2-5,TGTGCCAGCAGCCGTTCGGAGACCCAGTACTTC,CASSRSETQYF
-,TRBV5-1,-,TRBJ2-2,TGCGCCAGCAGCGCCACCCGACAGGTTAACACCGGGGAGCTGTTTTTT,CASSATRQVNTGELFF
many,TRBV29-1,-,TRBJ1-2,TGCAGCGCCACCAGGGGCAGCTCTAACTATGGCTACACCTTC,CSATRGSSNYGYTF
medium-sized,TRBV12-3/TRBV12-4,-,TRBJ1-1,TGTGCCAGCAGGCCGACGGTGATGAACACTGAAGCTTTCTTT,CASRPTVMNTEAFF
-,TRBV20-1,-,TRBJ2-3,TGCAGTGCTCGCCCCCCCGGACAGCGCACAGATACGCAGTATTTT,CSARPPGQRTDTQYF
-,TRBV1,-,TRBJ2-5,TGCACCAGCAGCCAAGATCCCTGGACTAGCGGGGGGGTGAGAGAGAAAGAGACCCAGTACTTC,CTSSQDPWTSGGVREKETQYF
few,TRBV10-3,TRBD1,TRBJ1-2,TGTGCCATCCGGGGACAGGGAACCCCCAACTATGGCTACACCTTC,CAIRGQGTPNYGYTF
-,TRBV7-9,-,TRBJ1-4,TGTGCCAGCAGCTTAGCGGGTGTCGAGAGACTGTTTTTT,CASSLAGVERLFF
medium-sized,TRBV4-1,-,TRBJ2-5,TGCGCCAGCAGCCAAGAAAGGAATTGGTACCAAGAGACCCAGTACTTC,CASSQERNWYQETQYF
-,TRBV6-1,-,TRBJ1-6,TGTGCCAGCAGTGAAGAGAGAGGGGTTACGCCCCTCCACTTT,CASSEERGVTPLHF
few,TRBV28,-,TRBJ1-2,TGTGCCAGCAGTCCTCTTGGACACATAGTTTATGGCTACACCTTC,CASSPLGHIVYGYTF
once,TRBV5-1,-,TRBJ2-5,TGCGCCAGCAGCTTGGGACTGGGACTTAACCAAGAGACCCAGTACTTC,CASSLGLGLNQETQYF
-,TRBV20-1,-,TRBJ1-2,TGCAGTGCCCCCCCGGGGCCCTATGGCTACACCTTC,CSAPPGPYGYTF
-,TRBV6-2/TRBV6-3,TRBD2,TRBJ2-1,TGTGCCAGCAGTTACTCGCCACCTAGCGGCATTTACAATGAGCAGTTCTTC,CASSYSPPSGIYNEQFF
-,TRBV12-3/TRBV12-4,-,TRBJ2-7,TGTGCCAGCAGTTTGGCCATGGGGTACGAGCAGTACTTC,CASSLAMGYEQYF
once,TRBV4-2,TRBD2,TRBJ2-1,TGTGCCAGCAGCCAAGATAGGGCTAGCGGGGCTTACAATGAGCAGTTCTTC,CASSQDRASGAYNEQFF
-,TRBV21-1,-,TRBJ1-1,TGTGCCAGCAGCGGGGCCAGGGGGATGAACACTGAAGCTTTCTTT,CASSGARGMNTEAFF
few,TRBV12-3/TRBV12-4,TRBD1,TRBJ1-5,TGTGCCAGCAGTTTACAACAGGGGGCGAATCAGCCCCAGCATTTT,CASSLQQGANQPQHF
-,TRBV10-3,-,TRBJ2-1,TGTGCCATCAGTGGCGGATACAATGAGCAGTTCTTC,CAISGGYNEQFF
-,TRBV7-2,TRBD1,TRBJ1-2,TGTGCCAGCAGCTTAGAGCGACAGGGAAATGGCTACACCTTC,CASSLERQGNGYTF
medium-sized,TRBV5-1,-,TRBJ1-1,TGCGCCAGCAGCTTGGAGTGGACGGTGAACGCTTTCTTT,CASSLEWTVNAFF
-,TRBV7-9,-,TRBJ1-1,TGTGCCAGCAGCCCCCAACAGGGACTGAACACTGAAGCTTTCTTT,CASSPQQGLNTEAFF
-,TRBV7-8,-,TRBJ2-7,TGTGCCAGCACCCCCGGGCGGGCGATTGGAATCAAGTACTTC,CASTPGRAIGIKYF
-,TRBV6-5,TRBD1,TRBJ1-3,TGTGCCAGCAGTTACTCCAACCCAGGACAGGCGGCGGGAAACACCATATATTTT,CASSYSNPGQAAGNTIYF
-,TRBV19,-,TRBJ2-1,TGTGCCAGTAGTATAGGTTGGCTATTTGGCAATGAGCAGTTCTTC,CASSIGWLFGNEQFF
-,TRBV7-3,-,TRBJ1-1,TGTGCCAGCAGAAAAACAGCTTTCACTGAAGCTTTCTTT,CASRKTAFTEAFF
-,TRBV12-3/TRBV12-4,TRBD1,TRBJ2-7,TGTGCCAGCAGGAGGGACAGGTCCTACGAGCAGTACTTC,CASRRDRSYEQYF
-,TRBV18,TRBD1,TRBJ2-7,TGTGCCAGCTCAATAGGGACAGGGGCACGCGAGCAGTACTTC,CASSIGTGAREQYF
-,TRBV6-6,TRBD2,TRBJ2-1,TGTGCCAGCAGTTACTCGAAGACTAGCGGGGGGAATGAGCAGTTCTTC,CASSYSKTSGGNEQFF
-,TRBV2,-,TRBJ2-2,TGTGCCAGCAAGGTCAGAAGATTGGCCGGGGAGCTGTTTTTT,CASKVRRLAGELFF
few,TRBV6-1,-,TRBJ2-6,TGTGCCAGCAGCCACGGCGTAACCGCTGGGGCCAACGTCCTGACTTTC,CASSHGVTAGANVLTF
-,TRBV5-1,-,TRBJ2-7,TGCGCCAGCAGCTTGGGGCAGATTTCCTACGAGCAGTACTTC,CASSLGQISYEQYF
few,TRBV7-2,TRBD1,TRBJ2-7,TGTGCCAGCAGCTTAGCCGAGACAGGGGCCTACGAGCAGTACTTC,CASSLAETGAYEQYF
-,TRBV6-1,-,TRBJ2-2,TGTGCCAGCAGTGAAGGTGCGAGATTCGACATCACCGGGGAGCTGTTTTTT,CASSEGARFDITGELFF
-,TRBV28,TRBD1,TRBJ2-7,TGTGCCAGCAGTGGGTGGGGGACAGGGTACTACGAGCAGTACTTC,CASSGWGTGYYEQYF
-,TRBV11-2,-,TRBJ2-3,TGTACCAGCAGCTTCTTGTATACGCAGTATTTT,CTSSFLYTQYF
few,TRBV5-1,-,TRBJ2-2,TGCGCCAGCAGCTTGACTGTAACCGGGGAGCTGTTTTTT,CASSLTVTGELFF
-,TRBV29-1,-,TRBJ1-1,TGCAGCGTCGCCTTGGCGGGTGGGGCCACTGAAGCTTTCTTT,CSVALAGGATEAFF
-,TRBV19,TRBD2,TRBJ2-1,TGTGCCAGTAGTATAGAACGGGGGGGGCGCAATGAGCAGTTCTTC,CASSIERGGRNEQFF
-,TRBV6-1,-,TRBJ2-2,TGTGCCAGCAGTGAAGCGGTCCGGGCGAGTGGGGAGCTGTTTTTT,CASSEAVRASGELFF
few,TRBV2,-,TRBJ2-3,TGTGCCAGCAGTGGGTGGCTCACAGATACGCAGTATTTT,CASSGWLTDTQYF
-,TRBV10-3,-,TRBJ2-7,TGTGCCATCAAGGGGCAGGGCGTCGACGAGCAGTACTTC,CAIKGQGVDEQYF
few,TRBV12-3/TRBV12-4,-,TRBJ1-1,TGTGCCAGCAGTGAAACAGAAGCTGAAGCTTTCTTT,CASSETEAEAFF
once,TRBV6-2/TRBV6-3,-,TRBJ1-2,TGTGCCAGCAGTTTGGCAGGGTCGGGTCGCTATGGCTACACCTTC,CASSLAGSGRYGYTF
-,TRBV5-1,-,TRBJ2-3,TGCGCCAGCAGCTTGGGGGGCACAGATACGCAGTATTTT,CASSLGGTDTQYF
-,TRBV18,-,TRBJ1-2,TGTGCCAGCTCACCGAGGGTTTCCTATGGCTACACCTTC,CASSPRVSYGYTF